This entry describes one TCR beta chain. The antigen is undetermined. This sample was taken from a study of T-cell reconstitution after alpha-beta-depleted transplantation in children. Study-wide findings and caveats: Several hundred expanded graft clones reportedly gave rise to the alpha-beta T cells present about two months after transplant. Most T-cell counts and diversity one year after the transplant came from T cells that were newly produced. Elevated TCRbeta diversity at day 60 was traced, in some patients, to surviving recipient T cells and thymic progenitors.

This CDR3 has 13 amino acids. The V and J ends lost 5 bases and 5 bases respectively, with 15 bases between them. In germline, CDR1 is DFQATT, CDR2 SNEGSKA (reference sequence). Unique molecular identifiers were incorporated into the prepared TCRbeta library. One entry per CDR3 protein, called by TCRdb with MiXCR from the PCR reads. This repertoire shows approximately 980,000 distinct CDR3 sequences, around 30% found once; its top ten account for 28%. The receptor comes from a boy under two years old who had a stem cell transplant for SCID, so the T cells may come from the graft donor. The chain is built from TRBV20-1 and TRBJ1-1, with TRBD1 as a possible D gene (6 bases). The sample in question was PBMCs, mostly from graft donor cells, obtained 360 days after TCRalphabeta/CD19-depleted stem cell transplant. Here the CDR3 DNA reads TGCAGTGCTTCGACAGGCGCATGGACTGAAGCTTTCTTT. Protein product: CSASTGAWTEAFF.